These 21 T cell receptor beta chains were sequenced from one sample in a study of T cell responses to AZD1222 COVID-19 vaccine. Profiled with immunoSEQ multiplex PCR; TCRdb holds only in-frame clones, not every one. The sample holds 150,000 to 180,000 clones, roughly nine tenths seen once. The input for sequencing was peripheral blood, taken on day 0 of AZD1222 vaccination. The receptor source for this set is an adult in good health.

The chain is built from TRBV7-2 and TRBJ2-7, with 9 bases identical to TRBD1. The CDR3 is made up of 14 amino acids. The germline V gene has CDR1 SGHTA and CDR2 FQGNSA. The V and J ends lost 5 bases and 2 bases, in that order; junction bases with no gene match: 4. For the CDR3, the DNA is TGTGCCAGCAGCCCCGGACAGGGGCCCTACGAGCAGTACTTC. It is translated as CASSPGQGPYEQYF.

Comments on this clone: Other DNA variants within this sample encode the same CDR3. The chain carries TRBV5-1 and TRBJ2-7, with 7 positions matching TRBD1. Germline assignment: CDR1 SGHRS and CDR2 YFSETQ. The V gene end was trimmed by 3 bases and the J gene end by 6 bases; junction bases not matched to a gene: 3. This CDR3 spans 12 amino acids. CDR3 residues: CASSSPGGEQYF. CDR3 coding DNA: TGCGCCAGCAGCTCCCCAGGGGGCGAGCAGTACTTC.

This chain joins TRBV5-6 and TRBJ1-6; D not certain. This CDR3 spans 17 amino acids. V lost 3 bases, J lost 3 bases, and 16 bases lay in between. CDR1 and CDR2 (germline): SGHDT, YYEEEE. CDR3 nucleotide sequence: TGTGCCAGCAGCTCCGAGATGCAGGCCCTCTATAATTCACCCCTCCACTTT. It is translated as CASSSEMQALYNSPLHF.

This clone has a handful of counts. The rearrangement links TRBV30 to TRBJ2-7; 8 bases agree with TRBD2. CDR3 size: 13 residues. J lost 2 bases, V lost 2 bases, and 2 bases had no gene match. The germline V gene has CDR1 GTSNPN and CDR2 SVGIG (reference sequence). The CDR3 here is CAWSYGGAYEQYF. DNA of the CDR3: TGTGCCTGGAGTTACGGGGGGGCCTACGAGCAGTACTTC.

The chain links TRBV10-3 to TRBJ1-1, with D uncertain. V lost 0 bases to trimming and J lost 1 base, with 6 bases between them. From germline, CDR1 is ENHRY and CDR2 SYGVKD. This CDR3 is built from 14 residues. CDR3 coding DNA: TGTGCCATCAGTGAGTCACGGACGAACACTGAAGCTTTCTTT. Protein product: CAISESRTNTEAFF.

This sequence joins TRBV9 and TRBJ1-2, with 12 bases aligning to TRBD1. The CDR3 consists of 16 residues. Germline V gene lookup returns CDR1 SGDLS and CDR2 YYNGEE. Trimming removed 4 bases from V and 7 bases from J; junction bases left unmatched: 11. CDR3 coding DNA: TGTGCCAGCAGCACTCCCGGGACAGGGGGCGGGGCTGGCTACACCTTC. Translation gives CASSTPGTGGGAGYTF.

The genes are TRBV5-5 and TRBJ1-6; D is uncertain. Per germline, CDR1 SGHKS and CDR2 YYEKEE (reference sequence). V shed 0 bases and J shed 11 bases, with 15 bases lying between them. The CDR3 consists of 15 residues. The CDR3 DNA follows: TGTGCCAGCAGCTTGGCCTGGGTCTTGGGTACACCCCTCCACTTT. Translating gives CASSLAWVLGTPLHF.

The rearrangement joins TRBV9 to TRBJ1-5; D gene unclear. Trimming left V 0 bases short and J 0 bases short, with 7 bases between. The CDR3 sequence is 15 residues long. CDR1 and CDR2 from the germline V gene are SGDLS and YYNGEE. Here the CDR3 reads CASSVGENSNQPQHF. The CDR3, as DNA: TGTGCCAGCAGCGTAGGGGAGAATAGCAATCAGCCCCAGCATTTT.

The chain joins TRBV4-1 to TRBJ2-7; 10 positions match TRBD1. In germline, CDR1 is MGHRA, CDR2 YSYEKL. The length of the CDR3 is 17 residues. V lost 4 bases and J lost 1; bases outside the gene matches: 10. The chain's CDR3 is CASSPRDRGRRSYEQYF. In DNA form, the CDR3 reads TGCGCCAGCAGCCCCCGGGACAGGGGACGAAGGTCCTACGAGCAGTACTTC.

V is TRBV11-2 and J is TRBJ2-5; 9 bases align to TRBD2. The V segment lost 3 bases and the J segment 4 bases; nucleotides outside the gene matches: 3. The CDR3 is 14 residues long. Germline V gene lookup returns CDR1 SGHAT and CDR2 FQNNGV. Written as DNA, the CDR3 is TGTGCCAGCAGCTTTAGCGGGAGCGTAGAGACCCAGTACTTC. Amino acids: CASSFSGSVETQYF.

The J gene is TRBJ2-1, the V gene TRBV29-1, with a possible D match to TRBD2 (6 bases). V was clipped by 7 bases and J by 3 bases, with 13 bases between them. Germline values: CDR1 SQVTM, CDR2 ANQGSEA. The CDR3 has 13 residues. The CDR3 DNA sequence: TGCAGCGGAAGCGGGTCCGTCTACAATGAGCAGTTCTTC. Protein: CSGSGSVYNEQFF.

V gene TRBV28 combines with J gene TRBJ2-5, with 9 positions matching TRBD1. Germline V gene data show CDR1 as MDHEN and CDR2 as SYDVKM. This CDR3 is 12 amino acids long. V lost 7 bases to trimming and J lost 4 bases; unmatched junction nucleotides: 1. This CDR3 reads CASTTGGETQYF. CDR3 sequence (DNA): TGTGCCAGCACGACAGGGGGAGAGACCCAGTACTTC. The entire variable domain, with the rest obtained from reference TRBV28 and TRBJ2-5, is as follows: DVKVTQSSRYLVKRTGEKVFLECVQDMDHENMFWYRQDPGLGLRLIYFSYDVKMKEKGDIPEGYSVSREKKERFSLILESASTNQTSMYLCASTTGGETQYFGPGTRLLVL.

The chain joins TRBV6-1 to TRBJ1-1; the D gene is possibly TRBD1 (5 bases). CDR1 MNHNS and CDR2 SASEGT come from the germline V gene. The CDR3 runs 15 residues. V dropped 2 bases and J dropped 7 bases, with 17 bases sitting between them. CDR3 bases: TGTGCCAGCAGTGAAAATGGAGCGGGGCCCTTTGAAGCTTTCTTT. Protein product: CASSENGAGPFEAFF.

The rearrangement links TRBV5-1 to TRBJ1-4, with 9 bases that match TRBD1. The V segment lost 3 bases and the J segment 5 bases; nucleotides outside the gene matches: 2. This CDR3 contains 14 residues. Germline V lookup: CDR1 SGHRS, CDR2 YFSETQ. CDR3 amino acids: CASSWTGENEKLFF. CDR3 bases: TGCGCCAGCAGCTGGACAGGGGAGAATGAAAAACTGTTTTTT.

V usage is TRBV27 and J usage is TRBJ1-5; D uncertain. CDR1 is MNHEY and CDR2 is SMNVEV in the germline V gene (reference sequence). The CDR3 has 15 residues. Trimming shortened V by 0 bases and J by 0 bases, and 6 bases separated the two germline ends. Here the CDR3 reads CASSLSILSNQPQHF. CDR3 bases: TGTGCCAGCAGTTTATCAATACTTAGCAATCAGCCCCAGCATTTT.

The chain uses TRBV3-1 (or the pseudogene TRBV3-2) and TRBJ2-7; 9 bases match TRBD2. Trimming cost V 1 base and J 1 base; bases outside gene matches: 5. Germline V gene sequence: CDR1 LGHDT, CDR2 YNNKEL (reference sequence). CDR3 length equals 16 residues. CDR3 in amino acids: CASSQGERGASYEQYF. Here the CDR3 DNA reads TGTGCCAGCAGCCAAGGCGAGCGGGGGGCTTCCTACGAGCAGTACTTC.

The V gene is TRBV19, the J gene TRBJ2-3; 8 bases are shared with TRBD1. With 1 base clipped from V and 4 bases from J, the junction kept 7 bases outside the gene matches. Germline lookup yields CDR1 LNHDA and CDR2 SQIVND (reference sequence). There are 16 residues in the CDR3. The CDR3, as DNA: TGTGCCAGTAGTATAGGAGAGGGGACAGGCGCAGATACGCAGTATTTT. This encodes CASSIGEGTGADTQYF.

CDR3 bases: TGTGCCAGTAGACTTCTAGCGGTTGGGGAGGAGCTGTTTTTT. Translating gives CASRLLAVGEELFF. The V and J genes are TRBV19 and TRBJ2-2; 7 positions agree with TRBD2. The length of the CDR3 is 14 residues. Germline CDR1 LNHDA, CDR2 SQIVND (reference sequence). V lost 6 bases to trimming and J lost 10 bases; unmatched junction nucleotides: 11.

The V gene is TRBV7-9, the J gene TRBJ2-2; the D gene is possibly TRBD2 (7 bases). Per germline, CDR1 SEHNR and CDR2 FQNEAQ (reference sequence). This CDR3 spans 15 amino acids. The V end was cut by 8 bases, the J end by 0 bases, with 13 bases between. CDR3 bases: TGTGCCAGCCAGGGAGGGGGATCGAACACCGGGGAGCTGTTTTTT. Its protein product is CASQGGGSNTGELFF.

The V and J genes are TRBV2 and TRBJ1-6, with D perhaps TRBD1 (5 bases). The V and J ends lost 7 bases and 1 base respectively, with 8 bases between them. The CDR3 runs to 14 residues. Germline lookup yields CDR1 SNHLY and CDR2 FYNNEI. CDR3 in DNA: TGTGCCAGCACCGGGGGGTCCTATAATTCACCCCTCCACTTT. It translates to CASTGGSYNSPLHF.

This chain connects TRBV6-6 to TRBJ1-4; the D is unclear. This CDR3 spans 19 amino acids. Looked up from germline, CDR1 is MNHNY and CDR2 is SVGAGI (reference sequence). Trimming pared 6 bases from V and 4 bases from J, leaving 27 bases between. CDR3 in amino acids: CASSYRHIAVATFNEKLFF. The CDR3 coding sequence is TGTGCCAGCAGCTACCGTCATATTGCAGTCGCCACTTTTAATGAAAAACTGTTTTTT.